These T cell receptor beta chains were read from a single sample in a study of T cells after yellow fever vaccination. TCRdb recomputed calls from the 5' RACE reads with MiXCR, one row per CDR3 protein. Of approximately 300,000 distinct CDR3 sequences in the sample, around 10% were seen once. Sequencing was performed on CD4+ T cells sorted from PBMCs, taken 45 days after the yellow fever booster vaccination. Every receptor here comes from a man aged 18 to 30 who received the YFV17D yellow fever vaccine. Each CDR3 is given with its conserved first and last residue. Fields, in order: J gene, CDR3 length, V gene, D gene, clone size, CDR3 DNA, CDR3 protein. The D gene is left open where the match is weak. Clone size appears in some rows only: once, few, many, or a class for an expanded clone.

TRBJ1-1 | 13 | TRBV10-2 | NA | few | TGCGCCAGCAGCGGCACAGTAGGCACTGAAGCTTTCTTT | CASSGTVGTEAFF
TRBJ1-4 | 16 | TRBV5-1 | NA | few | TGCGCCAGCAGCCCTCAGGGTTCGGGAATTTTTGAAAAACTGTTTTTT | CASSPQGSGIFEKLFF
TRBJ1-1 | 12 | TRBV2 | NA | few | NA | CATHEDWARGIF
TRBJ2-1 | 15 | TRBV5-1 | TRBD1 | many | TGCGCCAGCAGCTGGGGGACAGGGGGTTTCGATGAGCAGTTCTTC | CASSWGTGGFDEQFF
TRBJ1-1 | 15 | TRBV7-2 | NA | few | TGTGCCAGCAGCTTAGCAATCGACAGAAACACTGAAGCTTTCTTT | CASSLAIDRNTEAFF
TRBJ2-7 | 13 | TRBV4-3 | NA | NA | TGCGCCAGCGGGTACCAACAGGGAGTCGAGCAGTACTTC | CASGYQQGVEQYF
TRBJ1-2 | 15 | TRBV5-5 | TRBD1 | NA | TGTGCCAGCAGCTCAGTAGGGACAGGGGCTTATGGCTACACCTTC | CASSSVGTGAYGYTF
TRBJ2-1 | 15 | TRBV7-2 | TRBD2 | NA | TGTGCCAGCAGCTCCTTAGCGGGGGGGCTTCGGGAGCAGTTCTTC | CASSSLAGGLREQFF
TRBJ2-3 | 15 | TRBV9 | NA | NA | TGTGCCAGCAGCGTAGGGATTCTGGTAGCAGATACGCAGTATTTT | CASSVGILVADTQYF
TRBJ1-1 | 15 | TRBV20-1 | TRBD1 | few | TGCAGTGCTAGAGATCCTGGACAGGGTTATACTGAAGCTTTCTTT | CSARDPGQGYTEAFF
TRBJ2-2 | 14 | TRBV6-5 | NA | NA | TGTGCCAGCAGTTCGCGGACAGACACCGGGGAGCTGTTTTTT | CASSSRTDTGELFF
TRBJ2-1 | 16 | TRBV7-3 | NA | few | TGTGCCAGCAGCTTAGGGGGCAGACCGGGTTCGAATGAGCAGTTCTTC | CASSLGGRPGSNEQFF
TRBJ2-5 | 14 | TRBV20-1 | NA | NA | TGCAGTGCTAGCGGGACCCCCCACCAAGAGACCCAGTACTTC | CSASGTPHQETQYF
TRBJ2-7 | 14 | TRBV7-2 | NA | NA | TGTGCCAGCAGCCCCTCGGGGGAGCCCTACGAGCAGTACTTC | CASSPSGEPYEQYF
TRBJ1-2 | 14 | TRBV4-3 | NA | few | TGCGCCAGCAGCCCAGGAATGGATCGATATGGCTACACCTTC | CASSPGMDRYGYTF
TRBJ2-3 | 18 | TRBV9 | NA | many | TGTGCCAGCAGCGTAGGGCCTCAAAAATTCACGGGCGCAGATACGCAGTATTTT | CASSVGPQKFTGADTQYF
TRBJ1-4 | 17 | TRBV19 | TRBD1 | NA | TGTGCCAGTAGTATTGGGAGCGCCGGGACAGGGAGAGAAAAACTGTTTTTT | CASSIGSAGTGREKLFF
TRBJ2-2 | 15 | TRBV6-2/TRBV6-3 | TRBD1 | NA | TGTGCCAGCAGTTTGGACAGGGCCCCCGACGGGGAGCTGTTTTTT | CASSLDRAPDGELFF
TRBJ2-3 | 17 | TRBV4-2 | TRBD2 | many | TGTGCCAGCAGCCAAGGCAATAGCGGGGTCGGCACAGATACGCAGTATTTT | CASSQGNSGVGTDTQYF
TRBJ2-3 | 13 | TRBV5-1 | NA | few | TGCGCCACCGAGGGGGAGGGGACAGATACGCAGTATTTT | CATEGEGTDTQYF
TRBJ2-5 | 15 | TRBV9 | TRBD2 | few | TGTGCCAGCAGCGTCGCCGGGACTAGCGAAGAGACCCAGTACTTC | CASSVAGTSEETQYF
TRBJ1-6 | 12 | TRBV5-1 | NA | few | TGCGCCAGCAGCACATATAATTCACCCCTCCACTTT | CASSTYNSPLHF
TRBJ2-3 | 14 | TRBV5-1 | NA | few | TGCGCCAGCAGCTTGGCGTCGATCGCGGATACGCAGTATTTT | CASSLASIADTQYF
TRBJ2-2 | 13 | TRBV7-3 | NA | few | TGTGCCAGTGGGGCCTCTAACACCGGGGAGCTGTTTTTT | CASGASNTGELFF
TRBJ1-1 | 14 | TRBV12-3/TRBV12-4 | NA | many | TGTGCCAGCAGCCGTGACAAGGGTAGAACTGAAGCTTTCTTT | CASSRDKGRTEAFF
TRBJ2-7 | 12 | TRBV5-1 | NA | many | TGCGCCAGCAGCTTGGCCGAATACGAGCAGTACTTC | CASSLAEYEQYF
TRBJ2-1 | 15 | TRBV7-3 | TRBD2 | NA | TGTGCCAGCAGCACCTTAGCGGGGGGCCACAATGAGCAGTTCTTC | CASSTLAGGHNEQFF
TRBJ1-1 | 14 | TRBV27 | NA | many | TGTGCCAGCTCCTGGGGGGACCAGAACACTGAAGCTTTCTTT | CASSWGDQNTEAFF
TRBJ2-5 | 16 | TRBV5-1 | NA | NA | TGCGCCAGCAGCTTGGGGCAATATGTGTTTAAAGAGACCCAGTACTTC | CASSLGQYVFKETQYF
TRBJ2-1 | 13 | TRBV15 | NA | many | TGTGCCACCAGCAGAGTCCAGGGGAATGAGCAGTTCTTC | CATSRVQGNEQFF
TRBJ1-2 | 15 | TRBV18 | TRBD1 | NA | TGTGCCAGCTCTCCCGACAGGGCCGCCGGCTATGGCTACACCTTC | CASSPDRAAGYGYTF
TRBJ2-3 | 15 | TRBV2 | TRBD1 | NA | TGTGCCAGCAGGATGGACAGGGCGCCAACAGATACGCAGTATTTT | CASRMDRAPTDTQYF
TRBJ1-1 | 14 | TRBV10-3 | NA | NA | TGTGCCTCATCGATCGGGGAGGTAGGCACTGAAGCTTTCTTT | CASSIGEVGTEAFF
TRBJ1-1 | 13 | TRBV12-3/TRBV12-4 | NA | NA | TGTGCCAGCAGTACCACACCCGAGACTGAAGCTTTCTTT | CASSTTPETEAFF
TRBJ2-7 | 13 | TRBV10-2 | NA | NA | TGCGCCAGCAGTGATGGCAGTTCCTACGAGCAGTACTTC | CASSDGSSYEQYF
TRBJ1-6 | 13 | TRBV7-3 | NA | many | TGTGCCAGCAGCAGCGAACAACAATCACCCCTCCACTTT | CASSSEQQSPLHF
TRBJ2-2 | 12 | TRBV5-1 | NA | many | TGCGCCAGCAGCTTGGCCAGGGGGGAGCTGTTTTTT | CASSLARGELFF
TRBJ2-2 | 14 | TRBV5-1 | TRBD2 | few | TGCGCCAGCAGCTTTCGGGGGGACACCGGGGAGCTGTTTTTT | CASSFRGDTGELFF
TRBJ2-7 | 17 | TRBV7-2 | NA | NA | TGTGCCAGCAGCTTGGTGGCAGTGGGAGGGGGCCCCTACGAGCAGTACTTC | CASSLVAVGGGPYEQYF
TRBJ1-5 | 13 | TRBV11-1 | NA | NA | TGTGCCAGCAGCTGGGGGTCCGGTCAGCCCCAGCATTTT | CASSWGSGQPQHF
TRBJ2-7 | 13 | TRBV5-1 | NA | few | TGCGCCAGCAGCTTGGCCGCGGACTACGAGCAGTACTTC | CASSLAADYEQYF
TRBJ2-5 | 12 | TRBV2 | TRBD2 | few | TGTGCCAGCCGGCTAGCGGGGGAGACCCAGTACTTC | CASRLAGETQYF
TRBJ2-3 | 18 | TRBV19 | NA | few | TGTGCCAGTAGTCAGTCGGGCCCATACGGGGGTCGCACAGATACGCAGTATTTT | CASSQSGPYGGRTDTQYF
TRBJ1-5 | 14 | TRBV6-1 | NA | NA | NA | CASSSTLGYQPQHF
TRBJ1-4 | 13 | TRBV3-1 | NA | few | TGTGCCAGCAGCCATAAGGGGGTTGAAAAACTGTTTTTT | CASSHKGVEKLFF